This is a list of T cell receptor beta chains from one sample in a study of beta chain features in type 1 diabetes. TCRdb keeps only in-frame clones here, not all; method: immunoSEQ multiplex PCR. In the table there are approximately 160,000 clones, about 9.1% of which are singletons. Sample: central memory CD4+ T cells from blood. These receptors originate from a woman aged 18-30 years in good health. CDR3s include the opening cysteine and the closing phenylalanine or tryptophan. D genes are given only for firm matches. The size field is filled for only some rows; it gives once, few, many or a size class.

. | TRBJ1-5 | TRBV30 | . | TGTGCCTGGAGCCCAGACGGGAATCAGCCCCAGCATTTT | CAWSPDGNQPQHF
. | TRBJ2-2 | TRBV5-6 | few | TGTGCCAGCAGCCTCGGGGAAGCCGGGGAGCTGTTTTTT | CASSLGEAGELFF
TRBD1 | TRBJ1-2 | TRBV2 | . | TGTGCCAGCAGTGAAGAGGTGACAGGGAATGGCTACACCTTC | CASSEEVTGNGYTF
. | TRBJ2-2 | TRBV18 | few | TGTGCCAGCTCACCCGGATCGCGGGACACCGGGGAGCTGTTTTTT | CASSPGSRDTGELFF
. | TRBJ1-2 | TRBV7-9 | . | TGTGCCAGCAGCCCGGCGGGGGAGGGGGGGCGAGGAGGCTACACCTTC | CASSPAGEGGRGGYTF
. | TRBJ2-5 | TRBV6-6 | few | TGTGCCAGCGCGGGGTTTGAGACCCAGTACTTC | CASAGFETQYF
TRBD2 | TRBJ2-1 | TRBV5-1 | many | TGCGCCAGCAGCTTGTTAGCGGGAACCAATGAGCAGTTCTTC | CASSLLAGTNEQFF
TRBD1 | TRBJ1-1 | TRBV6-1 | . | TGTGCCAGCAGTGAATCAGGGGGGAGCGATGAAGCTTTCTTT | CASSESGGSDEAFF
TRBD1 | TRBJ2-7 | TRBV5-1 | . | TGCGCCAGCACCCGCACGGGACAGGGATCCGAGCAGTACTTC | CASTRTGQGSEQYF
. | TRBJ2-5 | TRBV6-1 | few | TGTGCCAGCAGTGAGCGGCGGGCTGAGACCCAGTACTTC | CASSERRAETQYF
. | TRBJ2-1 | TRBV11-3 | . | TGTGCCAGCAGCTCGGCCGCGGGGAATGAGCAGTTCTTC | CASSSAAGNEQFF
. | TRBJ1-3 | TRBV11-3 | few | TGTGCCAGCAGCGGCGGGCCTCCCTCTGGAAACACCATATATTTT | CASSGGPPSGNTIYF
TRBD1 | TRBJ2-7 | TRBV5-1 | . | TGCGCCAGCAGCCCCCGGGACAGGCCCGCCTACGAGCAGTACTTC | CASSPRDRPAYEQYF
. | TRBJ1-2 | TRBV30 | . | TGTGCCTGGAGTGCCCCTCCGCAGGGGCTAAACACCTTC | CAWSAPPQGLNTF
. | TRBJ2-2 | TRBV2 | many | TGTGCCAGCAAAATAGCTCCGAACACCGGGGAGCTGTTTTTT | CASKIAPNTGELFF
. | TRBJ2-1 | TRBV7-2 | many | TGTGCCAGCAGCTTAGACTCAGGGATCAATGAGCAGTTCTTC | CASSLDSGINEQFF
. | TRBJ2-3 | TRBV30 | . | TGTGCCTGGACTCCCGGGACTCCAGATACGCAGTATTTT | CAWTPGTPDTQYF
. | TRBJ1-2 | TRBV28 | . | TGTGCCAGCAGTTTAGGGGCTATTAACTATGGCTACACCTTC | CASSLGAINYGYTF
. | TRBJ1-2 | TRBV2 | . | TGTGCCAGCCGGCAGGGTGAAGGCTACACCTTC | CASRQGEGYTF
. | TRBJ2-1 | TRBV6-5 | few | TGTGCCAGCAGTGCGGGGCCCTACAATGAGCAGTTCTTC | CASSAGPYNEQFF
TRBD2 | TRBJ2-1 | TRBV7-9 | few | TGTGCCAGCAGAGATAGCGGGTCTTACAATGAGCAGTTCTTC | CASRDSGSYNEQFF
TRBD1 | TRBJ1-6 | TRBV18 | many | TGTGCCAGCTCACCACCGGGGACAGGAATAGGCGGTTCACCCCTCCACTTT | CASSPPGTGIGGSPLHF
TRBD1 | TRBJ1-2 | TRBV30 | few | TGTGCCTGGAGTACCGGGACAGGATATTACTATGGCTACACCTTC | CAWSTGTGYYYGYTF
. | TRBJ1-1 | TRBV18 | few | TGTGCCAGCTCCCCCAACCAGGGGCGGTCTGAAGCTTTCTTT | CASSPNQGRSEAFF
TRBD2 | TRBJ2-7 | TRBV7-2 | . | TGTGCCAGCAGCGATCCGGGACTAGCGTCCCACGAGCAGTACTTC | CASSDPGLASHEQYF
TRBD2 | TRBJ2-1 | TRBV30 | . | TGTGCCTGGAGTGGATTGGGGGGGTACAATGAGCAGTTCTTC | CAWSGLGGYNEQFF
. | TRBJ2-2 | TRBV19 | . | TGTGCCAGTAGTATAGGCCCGAGGCAGGAGCTGTTTTTT | CASSIGPRQELFF
TRBD1 | TRBJ1-2 | TRBV6-1 | . | TGTGCCAGCAGAGCGACAGGGGGGGAGGGCTACACCTTC | CASRATGGEGYTF
. | TRBJ2-7 | TRBV4-1 | few | TGCGCCAGCAGCCAAGATGTAGGACTGCTCTCCTACGAGCAGTACTTC | CASSQDVGLLSYEQYF
TRBD2 | TRBJ2-1 | TRBV4-1 | few | TGCGCCAGCAGCCCTAGCGGGAGATGGAATGAGCAGTTCTTC | CASSPSGRWNEQFF
TRBD2 | TRBJ2-7 | TRBV7-9 | many | TGTGCCAGCAGCCCACGACTTTTAGCGGGAAGCTACGAGCAGTACTTC | CASSPRLLAGSYEQYF
. | TRBJ2-6 | TRBV6-1 | few | TGTGCCAGCAGTGAAGCCCCGGGGGCTGGGGCCAACGTCCTGACTTTC | CASSEAPGAGANVLTF
. | TRBJ2-7 | TRBV29-1 | . | TGCAGCGTTGTCCAACACTACGAGCAGTACTTC | CSVVQHYEQYF
TRBD1 | TRBJ1-4 | TRBV30 | . | TGTGCCTGGAGTGAGGACAGGCAAGGGGAAAAACTGTTTTTT | CAWSEDRQGEKLFF
TRBD2 | TRBJ2-1 | TRBV7-2 | few | TGTGCCAGCACCTCAATAATGGCGGGGGATCAGTTCTTC | CASTSIMAGDQFF
TRBD1 | TRBJ2-3 | TRBV29-1 | . | TGCAGCGTGGGACAGGGGGCTCGCGCAGATACGCAGTATTTT | CSVGQGARADTQYF
. | TRBJ2-2 | TRBV6-1 | . | TGTGCCAGCTACGAAGGGGCCTTATCCACCGGGGAGCTGTTTTTT | CASYEGALSTGELFF
. | TRBJ1-1 | TRBV30 | few | TGTGCCTGGAGTTCAAGTACCGGGACAACTAAAGCTTTCTTT | CAWSSSTGTTKAFF
TRBD2 | TRBJ2-7 | TRBV5-1 | . | TGCGCCAGCAGCCCGGGGAGGGTTCCTACGGGGGAGCAGTACTTC | CASSPGRVPTGEQYF
TRBD1 | TRBJ1-4 | TRBV18 | . | TGTGCCAGCTCACCTAACAGTCCGGGACAGGGGGAAAAACTGTTTTTT | CASSPNSPGQGEKLFF
TRBD2 | TRBJ2-5 | TRBV5-4 | few | TGTGCCAGCAGCCGCCCTAGCGGGGGAAGCCAAGAGACCCAGTACTTC | CASSRPSGGSQETQYF
. | TRBJ2-6 | TRBV11-2 | few | TGTGCCAGCAGCTCTCTCTATTTTACTTCTGGGGCCAACGTCCTGACTTTC | CASSSLYFTSGANVLTF
TRBD1 | TRBJ1-4 | TRBV10-3 | few | TGTGCCATCAGTGCCGAGCGCGGGACAGGGGATGAAAAACTGTTTTTT | CAISAERGTGDEKLFF
TRBD1 | TRBJ1-1 | TRBV30 | few | TGTGCCTCATACAGGGGGCCGAACACTGAAGCTTTCTTT | CASYRGPNTEAFF
TRBD1 | TRBJ1-2 | TRBV18 | . | TGTGCCAGCTCACCACTGACAGGGGGCAACGTCTATGGCTACACCTTC | CASSPLTGGNVYGYTF
. | TRBJ2-1 | TRBV5-4 | few | TGTGCCAGCAGCTCTACAGGAGAGCAGTTCTTC | CASSSTGEQFF
TRBD2 | TRBJ2-7 | TRBV5-4 | few | TGTGCCAGCAGCCGTGGGACTAGCGGGAGGGCCTACGAGCAGTACTTC | CASSRGTSGRAYEQYF
. | TRBJ2-7 | TRBV30 | . | TGTGCCTGGAGTGATGAGTACGAGCAGTACTTC | CAWSDEYEQYF
TRBD1 | TRBJ2-3 | TRBV5-4 | . | TGTGCCAGCAGCCAAGGGACAGGGATAACAGATACGCAGTATTTT | CASSQGTGITDTQYF
. | TRBJ2-7 | TRBV29-1 | many | TGCAGCGTTGTAGATTTCGGCCGGGATTTGTCCGAGCAGTACTTC | CSVVDFGRDLSEQYF
. | TRBJ1-1 | TRBV5-1 | . | TGCGCCAGCAGCTCTAACCGACAGAAAGCTTTCTTT | CASSSNRQKAFF